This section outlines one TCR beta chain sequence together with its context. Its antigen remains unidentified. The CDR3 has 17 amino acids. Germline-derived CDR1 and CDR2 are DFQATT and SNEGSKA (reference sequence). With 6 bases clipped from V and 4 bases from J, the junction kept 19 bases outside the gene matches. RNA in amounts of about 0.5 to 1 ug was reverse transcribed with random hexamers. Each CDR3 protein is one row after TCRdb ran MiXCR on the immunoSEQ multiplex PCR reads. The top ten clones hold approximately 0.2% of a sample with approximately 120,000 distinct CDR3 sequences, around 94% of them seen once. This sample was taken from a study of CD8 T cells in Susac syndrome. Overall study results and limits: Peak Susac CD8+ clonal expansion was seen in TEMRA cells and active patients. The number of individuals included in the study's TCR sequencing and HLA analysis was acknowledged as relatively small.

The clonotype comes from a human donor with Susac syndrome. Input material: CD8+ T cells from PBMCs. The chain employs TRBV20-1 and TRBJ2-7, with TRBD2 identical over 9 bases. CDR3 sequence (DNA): TGCAGTGCGCAAGACCTCGCCATCGCGGGAGGGCCGTACGAGCAGTACTTC. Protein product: CSAQDLAIAGGPYEQYF.